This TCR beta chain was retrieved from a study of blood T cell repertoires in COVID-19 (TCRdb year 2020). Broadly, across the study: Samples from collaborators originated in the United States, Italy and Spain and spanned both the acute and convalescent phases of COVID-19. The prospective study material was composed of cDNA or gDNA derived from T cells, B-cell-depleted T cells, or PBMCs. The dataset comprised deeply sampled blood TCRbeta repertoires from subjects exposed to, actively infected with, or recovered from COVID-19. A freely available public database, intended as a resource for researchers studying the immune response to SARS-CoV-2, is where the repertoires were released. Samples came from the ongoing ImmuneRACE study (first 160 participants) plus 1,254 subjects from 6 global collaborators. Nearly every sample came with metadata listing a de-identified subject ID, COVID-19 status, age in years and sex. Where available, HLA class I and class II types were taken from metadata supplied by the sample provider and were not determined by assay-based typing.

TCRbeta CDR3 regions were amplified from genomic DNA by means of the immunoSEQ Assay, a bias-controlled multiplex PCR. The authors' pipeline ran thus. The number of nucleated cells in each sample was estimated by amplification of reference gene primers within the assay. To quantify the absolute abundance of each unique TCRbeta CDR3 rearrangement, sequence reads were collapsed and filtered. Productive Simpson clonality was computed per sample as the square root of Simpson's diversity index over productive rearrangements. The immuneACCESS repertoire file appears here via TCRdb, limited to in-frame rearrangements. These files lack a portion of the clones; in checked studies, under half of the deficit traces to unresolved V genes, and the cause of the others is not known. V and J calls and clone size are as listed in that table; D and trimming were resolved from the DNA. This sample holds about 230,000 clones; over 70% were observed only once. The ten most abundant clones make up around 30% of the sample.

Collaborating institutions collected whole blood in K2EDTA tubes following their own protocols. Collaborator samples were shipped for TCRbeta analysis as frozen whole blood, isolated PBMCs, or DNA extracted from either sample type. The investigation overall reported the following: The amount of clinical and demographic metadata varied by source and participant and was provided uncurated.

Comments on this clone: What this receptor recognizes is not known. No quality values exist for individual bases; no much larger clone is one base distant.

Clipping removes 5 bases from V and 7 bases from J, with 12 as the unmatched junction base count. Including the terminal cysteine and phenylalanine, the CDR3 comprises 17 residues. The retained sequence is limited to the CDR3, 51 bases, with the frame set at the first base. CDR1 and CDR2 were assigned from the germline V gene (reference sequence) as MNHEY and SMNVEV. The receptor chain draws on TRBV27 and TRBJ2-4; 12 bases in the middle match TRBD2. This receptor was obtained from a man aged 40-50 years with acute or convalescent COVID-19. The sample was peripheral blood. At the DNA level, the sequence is TGTGCCAGCAGTCAGCTAGCGGGAGGGCCCTCGGGCAACATTCAGTACTTC. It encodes CASSQLAGGPSGNIQYF.